The present T cell receptor beta chain was sequenced within a study of blood T cell repertoires in COVID-19. Study-wide background: Researchers got acute and convalescent COVID-19 samples from the United States, Italy and Spain. The cDNA or gDNA used as material had been derived from T cells, B-cell-depleted T cells, or PBMCs.

The CDR3 is 14 amino acids. V was pared by 5 bases and J by 2 bases, with 12 bases between. Germline V lookup: CDR1 SGHTA, CDR2 FQGNSA. How the authors handled the data: The authors estimated nucleated cell counts from reference gene primer amplification. The repertoire was sequenced with immunoSEQ multiplex PCR; TCRdb's copy has only in-frame clones and lacks some. V, J and clone size derive from that table, while D and trimming were established from the DNA sequence. The data contain approximately 98,000 clones, less than 85% of them singletons. The chain has TRBV7-2 and TRBJ2-5, with D possibly being TRBD1 (6 bases). The receptor was isolated from a woman between 35 and 50 years old with acute or convalescent COVID-19. The sample was peripheral blood. CDR3 nucleotide sequence: TGTGCCAGCAGCACTGACAGGATTCAAGAGACCCAGTACTTC. As protein: CASSTDRIQETQYF.